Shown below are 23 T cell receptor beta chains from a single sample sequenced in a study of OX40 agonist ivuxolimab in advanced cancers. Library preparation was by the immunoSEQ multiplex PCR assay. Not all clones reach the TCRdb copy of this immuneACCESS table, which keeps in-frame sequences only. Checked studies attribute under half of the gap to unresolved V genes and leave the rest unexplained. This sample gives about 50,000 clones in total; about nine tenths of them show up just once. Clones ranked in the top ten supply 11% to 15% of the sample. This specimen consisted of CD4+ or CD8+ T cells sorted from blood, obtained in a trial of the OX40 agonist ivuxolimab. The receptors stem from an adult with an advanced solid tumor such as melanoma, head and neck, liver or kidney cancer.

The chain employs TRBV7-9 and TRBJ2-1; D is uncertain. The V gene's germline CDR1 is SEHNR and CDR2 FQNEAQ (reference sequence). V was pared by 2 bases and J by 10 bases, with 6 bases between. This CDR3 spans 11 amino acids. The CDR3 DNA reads TGTGCCAGCAGCTTATTTATGGAGCAGTTCTTC. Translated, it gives CASSLFMEQFF.

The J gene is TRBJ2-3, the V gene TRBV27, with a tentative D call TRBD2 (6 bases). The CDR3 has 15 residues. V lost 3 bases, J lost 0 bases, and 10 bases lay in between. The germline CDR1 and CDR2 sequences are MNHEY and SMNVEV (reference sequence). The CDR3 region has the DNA TGTGCCAGCAGTTTGGAGGGGCTAAGCACAGATACGCAGTATTTT. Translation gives CASSLEGLSTDTQYF.

The CDR3 DNA follows: TGTGCCAGCAGTGGAGGACTAGCGGGTCCTGAGCTTTCCGGGGAGCTGTTTTTT. It encodes CASSGGLAGPELSGELFF. This sequence joins TRBV2 and TRBJ2-2, with 11 bases lining up with TRBD2. Germline CDR1 is SNHLY and CDR2 is FYNNEI. The CDR3 covers 18 residues. Trimming cost V 4 bases and J 6 bases; bases outside gene matches: 13.

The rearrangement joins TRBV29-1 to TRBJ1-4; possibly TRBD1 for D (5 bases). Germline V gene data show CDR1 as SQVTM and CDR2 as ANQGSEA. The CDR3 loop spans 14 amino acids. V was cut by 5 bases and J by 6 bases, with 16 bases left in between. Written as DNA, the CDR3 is TGCAGCGTTTCTCGGACAAACTTGTATGAAAAACTGTTTTTT. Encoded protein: CSVSRTNLYEKLFF.

CDR3 in DNA: TGCGCCAGCAGCCAAGGGCGGTACCTGGATGGCTACACCTTC. Translated, it gives CASSQGRYLDGYTF. The chain links TRBV4-1 to TRBJ1-2; no firm D call. The ends were cut back, 1 base at V and 6 bases at J, with 12 bases in the middle. The CDR3 length is 14 residues. Germline CDR1 reads MGHRA; CDR2 reads YSYEKL.

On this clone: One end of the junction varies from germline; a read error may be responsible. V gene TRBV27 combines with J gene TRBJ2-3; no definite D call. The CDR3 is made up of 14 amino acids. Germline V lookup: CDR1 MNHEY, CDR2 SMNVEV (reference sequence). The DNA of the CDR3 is TGTGCCGGCAGTACGTTAGGCCCCACAGATACGCAGTATTTT. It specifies CAGSTLGPTDTQYF.

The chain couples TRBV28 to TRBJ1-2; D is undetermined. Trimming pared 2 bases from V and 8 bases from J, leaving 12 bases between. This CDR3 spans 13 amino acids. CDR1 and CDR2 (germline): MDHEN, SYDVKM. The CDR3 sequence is CASSLGRAQGYTF. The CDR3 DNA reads TGTGCCAGCAGTTTAGGGAGGGCCCAGGGCTACACCTTC.

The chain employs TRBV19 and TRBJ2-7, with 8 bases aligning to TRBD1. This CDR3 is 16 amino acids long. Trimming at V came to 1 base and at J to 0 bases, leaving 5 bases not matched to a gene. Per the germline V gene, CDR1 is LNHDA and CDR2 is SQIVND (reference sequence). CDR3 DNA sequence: TGTGCCAGTAGTATAGGGGGACAGGCCCTCTCCTACGAGCAGTACTTC. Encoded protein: CASSIGGQALSYEQYF.

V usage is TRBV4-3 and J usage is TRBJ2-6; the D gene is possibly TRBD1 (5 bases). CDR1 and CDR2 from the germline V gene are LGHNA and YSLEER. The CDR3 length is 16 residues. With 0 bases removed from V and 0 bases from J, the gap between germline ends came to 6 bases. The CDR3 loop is CASSQDDSSGANVLTF. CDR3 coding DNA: TGCGCCAGCAGCCAAGATGACAGCTCTGGGGCCAACGTCCTGACTTTC.

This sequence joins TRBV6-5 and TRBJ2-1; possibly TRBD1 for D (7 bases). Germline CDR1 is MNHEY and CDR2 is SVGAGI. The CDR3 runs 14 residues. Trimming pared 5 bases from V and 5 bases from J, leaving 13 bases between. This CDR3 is CASSRGTEHNEQFF. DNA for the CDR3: TGTGCCAGCAGTCGCGGGACAGAACACAATGAGCAGTTCTTC.

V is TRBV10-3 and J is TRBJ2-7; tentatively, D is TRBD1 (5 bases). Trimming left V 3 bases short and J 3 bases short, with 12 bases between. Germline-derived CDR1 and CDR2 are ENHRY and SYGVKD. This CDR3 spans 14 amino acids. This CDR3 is CAISEPVRDYEQYF. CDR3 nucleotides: TGTGCCATCAGTGAACCGGTCAGGGACTACGAGCAGTACTTC.

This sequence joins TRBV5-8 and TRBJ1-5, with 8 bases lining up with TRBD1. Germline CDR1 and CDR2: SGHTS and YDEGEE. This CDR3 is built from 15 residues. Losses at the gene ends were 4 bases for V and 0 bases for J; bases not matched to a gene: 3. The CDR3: CASSDGQGSNQPQHF. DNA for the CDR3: TGTGCCAGCAGCGACGGACAGGGTAGCAATCAGCCCCAGCATTTT.

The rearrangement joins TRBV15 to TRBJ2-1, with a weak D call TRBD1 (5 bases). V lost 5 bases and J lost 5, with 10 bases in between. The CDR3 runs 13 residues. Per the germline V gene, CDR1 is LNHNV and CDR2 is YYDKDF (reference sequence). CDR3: CATSLIGDNEQFF. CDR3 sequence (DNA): TGTGCCACCAGCCTGATAGGGGACAATGAGCAGTTCTTC.

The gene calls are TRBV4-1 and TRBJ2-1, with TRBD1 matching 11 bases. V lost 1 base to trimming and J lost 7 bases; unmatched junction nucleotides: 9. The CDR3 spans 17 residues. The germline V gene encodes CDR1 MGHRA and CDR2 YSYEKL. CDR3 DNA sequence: TGCGCCAGCAGCCAAGCCCCGGACAGGGGGCTAGGTAATGAGCAGTTCTTC. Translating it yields CASSQAPDRGLGNEQFF.

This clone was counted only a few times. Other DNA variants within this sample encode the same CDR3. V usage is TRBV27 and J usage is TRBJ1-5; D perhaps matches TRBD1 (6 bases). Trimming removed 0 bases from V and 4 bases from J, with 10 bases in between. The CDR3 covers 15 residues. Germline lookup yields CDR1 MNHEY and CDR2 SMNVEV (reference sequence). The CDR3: CASSLSRTENQPQHF. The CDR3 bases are TGTGCCAGCAGTTTATCGCGGACAGAAAATCAGCCCCAGCATTTT.

The CDR3 DNA follows: TGTGCCAGCACCCCTCTAGCGGGGGCCTACAATGAGCAGTTCTTC. Encoded protein: CASTPLAGAYNEQFF. V is TRBV27 and J is TRBJ2-1; 10 bases match TRBD2. CDR1 is MNHEY and CDR2 is SMNVEV in the germline V gene (reference sequence). Germline trimming cut 7 bases from V and 2 bases from J; bases unmatched to any gene: 5. This CDR3 spans 15 amino acids.

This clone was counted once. The CDR3 is CASSPGDQPQHF. The DNA of the CDR3 is TGTGCCAGCAGCCCAGGGGATCAGCCCCAGCATTTT. The chain combines TRBV7-9 with TRBJ1-5, with D possibly TRBD1 on 6 matching bases. This CDR3 is 12 amino acids long. V lost 5 bases, J lost 5 bases, and 7 bases lay in between. From germline, CDR1 is SEHNR and CDR2 FQNEAQ (reference sequence).

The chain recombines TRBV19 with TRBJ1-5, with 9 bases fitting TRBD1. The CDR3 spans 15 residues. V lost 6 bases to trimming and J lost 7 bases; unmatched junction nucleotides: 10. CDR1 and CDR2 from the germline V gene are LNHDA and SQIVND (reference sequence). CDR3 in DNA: TGTGCCAGTAGGCTAAAACAGGGGGCAGGGCAGCCCCAGCATTTT. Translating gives CASRLKQGAGQPQHF.

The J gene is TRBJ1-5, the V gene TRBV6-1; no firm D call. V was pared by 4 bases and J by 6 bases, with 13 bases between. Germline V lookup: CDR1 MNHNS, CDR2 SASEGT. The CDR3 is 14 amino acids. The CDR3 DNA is TGTGCCAGCAGTGGCTTTTTCGGCAGTCAGCCCCAGCATTTT. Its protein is CASSGFFGSQPQHF.

The CDR3 sequence is CASSTQGYDEQFF. CDR3 in DNA: TGTGCCAGCAGCACACAGGGGTACGATGAGCAGTTCTTC. The chain joins TRBV9 to TRBJ2-1, with 7 positions matching TRBD1. The CDR3 runs 13 residues. V dropped 4 bases and J dropped 8; count of bases not matched to a gene: 6. Germline CDR1 reads SGDLS; CDR2 reads YYNGEE. The full variable domain, in which reference TRBV9 and TRBJ2-1 provide the parts outside the CDR3, is DSGVTQTPKHLITATGQRVTLRCSPRSGDLSVYWYQQSLDQGLQFLIQYYNGEERAKGNILERFSAQQFPDLHSELNLSSLELGDSALYFCASSTQGYDEQFFGPGTRLTVL.

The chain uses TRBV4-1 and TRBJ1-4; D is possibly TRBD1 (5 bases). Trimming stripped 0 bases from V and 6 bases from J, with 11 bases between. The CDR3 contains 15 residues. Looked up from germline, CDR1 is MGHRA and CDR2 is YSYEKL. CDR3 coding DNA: TGCGCCAGCAGCCAAGATCCGGGGCGGGATGAAAAACTGTTTTTT. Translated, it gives CASSQDPGRDEKLFF.

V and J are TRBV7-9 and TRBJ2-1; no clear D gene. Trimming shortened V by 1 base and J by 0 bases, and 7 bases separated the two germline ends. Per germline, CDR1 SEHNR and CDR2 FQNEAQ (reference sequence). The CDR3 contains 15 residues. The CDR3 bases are TGTGCCAGCAGCTTAGTCGAGTACTCCTACAATGAGCAGTTCTTC. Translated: CASSLVEYSYNEQFF.

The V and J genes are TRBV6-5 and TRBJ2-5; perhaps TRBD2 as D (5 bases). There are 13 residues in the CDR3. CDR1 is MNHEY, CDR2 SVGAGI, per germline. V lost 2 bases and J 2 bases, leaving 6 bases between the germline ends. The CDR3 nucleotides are TGTGCCAGCAGTTACGGAGGTCAAGAGACCCAGTACTTC. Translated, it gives CASSYGGQETQYF.